This T cell receptor beta chain emerged from a study of cytomegalovirus exposure and HLA in healthy donors. Study outcomes and limitations: TCR beta sequences numbering around 15,000 were associated with HLA alleles at 0.05 false discovery rate in a later analysis. Most TCR sequences were seen very rarely across donors, but some public TCRs occurred in many. Under in vitro conditions, three CMV-associated chains were confirmed as specific for CMV antigens.

It was with 60 Vbeta and 13 Jbeta primers that the PCR ran. The table came from immunoSEQ multiplex PCR; TCRdb's copy has only in-frame clones and leaves some out. The sample carries 180,000 or so clones, around 80% recorded once. In regard to this clone: Its target is unknown.

The CDR3 has 14 residues. Germline V CDR1 and CDR2: MNHNY, SVGAGI (reference sequence). Trimming shortened V by 6 bases and J by 10 bases, and 18 bases separated the two germline ends. The chain carries TRBV6-6 and TRBJ2-2; D is perhaps TRBD2 (6 bases). This TCR was sampled from a man aged 18-30 years in good health and CMV-seronegative. The sample taken for sequencing was PBMCs. The CDR3, as DNA: TGTGCCAGCAGCCCGGGGCGGGACTGGCTGGAGCTGTTTTTT. The encoded protein is CASSPGRDWLELFF.